This T cell receptor beta chain was captured in a study of T cell changes during pregnancy in multiple sclerosis. This clone was detected a few times. Generated by immunoSEQ multiplex PCR, the TCRdb table keeps only in-frame clones and is missing some. The data contain around 78,000 clones, 91% of them singletons. The CDR3 runs to 13 residues. Germline CDR1 reads SGHDN; CDR2 reads FVKESK. The V end lost 0 bases, the J end lost 7 bases, and 9 bases lay between the germline ends. The rearrangement uses TRBV14 and TRBJ1-1; D call uncertain. The sequence was obtained from a female donor in good health, enrolled as a control in a pregnancy study. The material was peripheral blood, obtained in the third trimester of pregnancy. The CDR3 region is CASSQENPLEAFF. The CDR3, as DNA: TGTGCCAGCAGCCAAGAGAACCCACTTGAAGCTTTCTTT.